This TCR beta chain is from a study of blood T cell repertoires in COVID-19. The assay was immunoSEQ multiplex PCR, and TCRdb's table has in-frame clones only and misses some. The sample consists of 70,000 or so clones, roughly 73% of them appearing once. Between the trimmed V and J ends, which lost 3 bases and 7 bases, there was a span of 16 bases. CDR3 size: 14 residues. From germline, CDR1 is ENHRY and CDR2 SYGVKD. The clonotype originates from a human donor in a cohort sampled during active COVID-19. The chain couples TRBV10-3 to TRBJ2-7; maybe TRBD2 (5 bases). The sequenced sample was peripheral blood. Written as DNA, the CDR3 is TGTGCCATCAGTGACTTGCGAGGGTCCGGGGAGCAGTACTTC. Amino acid sequence: CAISDLRGSGEQYF.